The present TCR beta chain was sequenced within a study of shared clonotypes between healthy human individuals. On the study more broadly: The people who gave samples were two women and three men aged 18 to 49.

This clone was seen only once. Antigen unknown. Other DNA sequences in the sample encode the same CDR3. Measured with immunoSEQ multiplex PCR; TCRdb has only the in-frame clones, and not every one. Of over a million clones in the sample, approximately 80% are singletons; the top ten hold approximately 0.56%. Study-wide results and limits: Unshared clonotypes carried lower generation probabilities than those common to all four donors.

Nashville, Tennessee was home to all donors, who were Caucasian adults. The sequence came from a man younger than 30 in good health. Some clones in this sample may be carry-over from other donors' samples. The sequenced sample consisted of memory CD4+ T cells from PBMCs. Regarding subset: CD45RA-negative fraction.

CDR3 loop: CASSPRSRAGAAGELFF. The CDR3, as DNA: TGCGCCAGCAGCCCAAGATCTCGCGCGGGAGCTGCCGGGGAGCTGTTTTTT. The V and J genes are TRBV4-1 and TRBJ2-2, with TRBD2 matching over 7 bases. Per germline, CDR1 MGHRA and CDR2 YSYEKL. CDR3 length equals 17 residues. The V segment lost 4 bases and the J segment 6 bases; nucleotides outside the gene matches: 14.